This is a list of T cell receptor beta chains from one sample in a study of T cells in Graves' hyperthyroidism and ophthalmopathy. TCRdb ran MiXCR on the multiplex PCR reads and lists one entry per CDR3 protein. The data contain some 510,000 distinct CDR3 sequences, roughly 46% of them singletons. The sequenced sample was peripheral blood or thyroid tissue (not recorded which). These receptors all come from a woman under 30 with Graves' hyperthyroidism. The CDR3 runs from the conserved cysteine through the conserved F or W. The D gene is left open where the match is weak. Only some rows state a clone size, as once, few, many or a class for expanded clones.

>-|-|TRBJ2-2|TRBV5-1
CASSADNTGELFF
TGCGCCAGCAGCGCAGATAACACCGGGGAGCTGTTTTTT
>few|-|TRBJ1-1|TRBV2
CASSEASHNTEAFF
TGTGCCAGCAGTGAAGCCTCACATAACACTGAAGCTTTCTTT
>-|-|TRBJ1-2|TRBV2
CASTKWVSGNTF
TGTGCCAGCACCAAGTGGGTATCAGGAAACACCTTC
>-|-|TRBJ2-6|TRBV29-1
CSVVGANVLTF
TGCAGCGTTGTGGGGGCCAACGTCCTGACTTTC
>few|TRBD2|TRBJ2-2|TRBV7-8
CASSRLPGLAGGRTGELFF
TGTGCCAGCAGCCGACTACCGGGACTAGCGGGAGGTCGCACCGGGGAGCTGTTTTTT
>-|-|TRBJ2-7|TRBV7-9
CASSQVSGDYEQYF
TGCGCCAGCAGCCAAGTCTCAGGAGACTACGAGCAGTACTTC
>-|-|TRBJ2-6|TRBV15
CATSSGHGRSGANVLTF
TGTGCCACCAGCAGTGGACACGGACGCTCTGGGGCCAACGTCCTGACTTTC
>many|-|TRBJ1-1|TRBV7-9
CASSVQGKSTEAFF
TGTGCCAGCAGCGTACAGGGTAAGAGTACTGAAGCTTTCTTT
>many|-|TRBJ1-4|TRBV15
CATSSRRRRGDEKLFF
TGTGCCACCAGCAGCCGCCGGAGGCGAGGGGATGAAAAACTGTTTTTT
>many|-|TRBJ1-2|TRBV5-1
CASSLNRENYGYTF
TGCGCCAGCAGCCTGAACAGGGAGAACTATGGCTACACCTTC
>many|-|TRBJ1-6|TRBV7-9
CASSRTGTGSPLHF
TGTGCCAGCAGCCGTACAGGGACGGGTTCACCCCTCCACTTT
>many|TRBD1|TRBJ2-7|TRBV24-1
CATSDPDRSDEQYF
TGTGCCACCAGTGACCCGGACAGGAGCGACGAGCAGTACTTC
>-|TRBD1|TRBJ1-6|TRBV7-9
CASSGDRADSPLHF
TGTGCCAGCAGTGGTGACAGGGCGGATTCACCCCTCCACTTT
>many|-|TRBJ1-5|TRBV9
CASSVGGANQPQHF
TGTGCCAGCAGCGTAGGGGGGGCCAATCAGCCCCAGCATTTT
>-|TRBD1|TRBJ1-4|TRBV9
CASKGPGQDWTTNEKLFF
TGTGCCAGCAAGGGACCGGGACAGGACTGGACAACTAATGAAAAACTGTTTTTT
>-|-|TRBJ1-3|TRBV2
CASSYSPGNTIYF
TGTGCCAGCAGTTACTCTCCCGGAAACACCATATATTTT
>-|-|TRBJ1-1|TRBV7-3
CASSLRAGQREAFF
TGTGCCAGCAGCTTAAGGGCCGGACAGCGGGAGGCTTTCTTT
>-|TRBD2|TRBJ2-7|TRBV2
CAGILARGYEQYF
TGTGCCGGGATACTAGCGCGGGGGTACGAGCAGTACTTC
>many|-|TRBJ1-5|TRBV20-1
CSAADRDQPQHF
TGCAGTGCTGCGGACAGAGATCAGCCCCAGCATTTT
>-|-|TRBJ1-2|TRBV25-1
CASSANWGHYGYTF
TGTGCCAGCAGTGCCAATTGGGGGCACTATGGCTACACCTTC
>-|TRBD2|TRBJ2-7|TRBV7-9
CASGGGLAEEAFSYEQYF
TGTGCCAGCGGGGGGGGACTAGCGGAGGAGGCCTTCTCCTACGAGCAGTACTTC
>-|-|TRBJ1-2|TRBV24-1
CATSDPSTVLGYTF
TGTGCCACCAGTGATCCGTCGACAGTCTTAGGCTACACCTTC
>-|TRBD2|TRBJ2-3|TRBV29-1
CSVSGERETDTQYF
TGCAGCGTTTCCGGCGAGCGGGAGACAGATACGCAGTATTTT
>-|TRBD2|TRBJ2-7|TRBV10-2
CASSQGRLADEQYF
TGCGCCAGCAGCCAGGGTCGACTAGCGGACGAGCAGTACTTC
>-|TRBD1|TRBJ2-3|TRBV24-1
CATSGQGLNTDTQYF
TGTGCCACCAGTGGACAGGGGTTGAACACTGATACGCAGTATTTT
>few|-|TRBJ1-1|TRBV20-1
CSARAGPNTEAFF
TGCAGTGCTAGAGCAGGGCCGAACACTGAAGCTTTCTTT
>few|-|TRBJ2-7|TRBV14
CASSSAGSGLTYEQYF
TGTGCCAGCAGTTCCGCGGGATCAGGACTTACCTACGAGCAGTACTTC
>-|TRBD2|TRBJ2-5|TRBV6-1
CASSELGTSVETQYF
TGTGCCAGCAGTGAACTCGGGACTAGCGTTGAGACCCAGTACTTC
>few|-|TRBJ1-1|TRBV7-3
CASSLTVHTEAFF
TGTGCCAGCAGCTTAACCGTTCACACTGAAGCTTTCTTT
>once|-|TRBJ2-7|TRBV7-6
CASRGLAEGGEQYF
TGTGCCAGCCGAGGCCTAGCGGAGGGGGGCGAGCAGTACTTC
>-|TRBD2|TRBJ2-7|TRBV10-2
CASCSGRSYEQYF
TGCGCCAGCTGTAGCGGGAGGTCCTACGAGCAGTACTTC
>-|TRBD2|TRBJ2-7|TRBV11-3
CASSGLAGAKRYEQYF
TGTGCCAGCTCCGGACTAGCGGGAGCCAAACGCTACGAGCAGTACTTC
>-|-|TRBJ2-2|TRBV19
CASSRRDNTGELFF
TGTGCCAGTAGTAGGCGGGATAACACCGGGGAGCTGTTTTTT
>many|TRBD1|TRBJ1-1|TRBV7-7
CASSRGTGERAFF
TGTGCCAGCAGCCGAGGGACAGGGGAGCGAGCTTTCTTT
>-|-|TRBJ1-1|TRBV11-3
CASSVTGTATNTEAFF
TGTGCCAGCAGCGTAACCGGGACGGCCACGAACACTGAAGCTTTCTTT
>-|TRBD1|TRBJ1-2|TRBV6-6
CASRDARGHNYGYTF
TGTGCCAGCAGGGATGCCAGGGGGCATAACTATGGCTACACCTTC
>-|TRBD2|TRBJ2-5|TRBV20-1
CSASGTRVETQYF
TGCAGTGCTAGCGGGACTAGAGTGGAGACCCAGTACTTC
>many|-|TRBJ1-2|TRBV6-5
CASSSIRYGYTF
TGTGCCAGCAGTTCGATCCGCTATGGCTACACCTTC
>-|-|TRBJ1-2|TRBV20-1
CSARYGGNDYGYTF
TGCAGTGCTAGATACGGGGGGAACGACTATGGCTACACCTTC
>many|TRBD1|TRBJ1-1|TRBV15
CATSIQGGTEAFF
TGTGCCACCAGCATCCAGGGGGGGACTGAAGCTTTCTTT
>-|TRBD2|TRBJ2-3|TRBV6-6
CASSYQTSGSLNTQYF
TGTGCCAGCAGTTACCAAACTAGCGGGAGTTTGAATACGCAGTATTTT
>-|TRBD1|TRBJ1-2|TRBV11-2
CASSQPPGTGNYGYTF
TGTGCCAGCTCACAACCCCCAGGGACAGGGAACTATGGCTACACCTTC
>many|-|TRBJ1-5|TRBV7-2
CASSVDSSNQPQHF
TGTGCCAGCAGCGTGGACAGTAGCAATCAGCCCCAGCATTTT
>-|TRBD2|TRBJ2-7|TRBV7-9
CASSLRLAGVEQYF
TGTGCCAGCAGCTTAAGACTAGCGGGAGTAGAGCAGTACTTC
>-|-|TRBJ1-3|TRBV2
CASSGSGSSGNTIYF
TGTGCCAGCAGTGGTTCGGGATCGTCTGGAAACACCATATATTTT
>few|TRBD2|TRBJ2-7|TRBV7-9
CASSSRELAGDYEQYF
TGTGCCAGCAGCTCCAGGGAGCTAGCGGGAGACTACGAGCAGTACTTC